The source of this TCR beta chain is a study of identical twins. General study points: Recombination models fit unrelated individuals' TCR alpha sharing but underestimated twins'. These conclusions were based on statistical analysis (cross-sectional, not following the same donors).

TCRdb itself ran the 5' RACE reads through MiXCR, one entry per CDR3 protein. The top ten hold approximately 4% of the sample, which has 250,000 or so distinct CDR3 sequences, roughly 13% seen once. This CDR3 has 13 amino acids. V lost 2 bases and J lost 6, with 8 bases in between. From germline, CDR1 is SGHRS and CDR2 YFSETQ. This clonotype was recorded many times. The antigen remains unidentified. These data are also associated with another study on yellow fever vaccine responses in identical twins.

Sequences were obtained from memory (CD45RO+) T cells sorted from blood. V and J are TRBV5-1 and TRBJ2-2; no clear D. The TCR sequence derives from a woman aged 18 to 35 in good health. The chain's CDR3 is CASSFQLPGELFF. In nucleotides, the CDR3 is TGCGCCAGCAGCTTCCAACTACCCGGGGAGCTGTTTTTT.